This TCR beta chain is drawn from a study of OX40 agonist ivuxolimab in advanced cancers. Study conclusions and caveats: Antigen specificity was not determined for the expanded peripheral T cells. Partial responders at 0.1-3.0 mg/kg had among the lowest clonal expansion.

TCRdb keeps only in-frame clones here, not all; method: immunoSEQ multiplex PCR. The sample lists 20,000 or so clones, around 77% occurring once. About this clone: Its antigen is not identified.

Patients who had autoimmune disease history or got systemic immunosuppression were left out. The CDR3 totals 16 residues. Unmatched junction bases numbered 12, after V lost 5 bases and J lost 4 bases. Germline V CDR1 and CDR2: SGHDT, YYEEEE. The sequence was obtained from an adult with an advanced solid tumor such as melanoma, head and neck, liver or kidney cancer. The V gene is TRBV5-6, the J gene TRBJ2-3, with 8 bases lining up with TRBD1. Specimen: CD4+ or CD8+ T cells sorted from blood, collected in a trial of the OX40 agonist ivuxolimab. The CDR3, as DNA: TGTGCCAGCAGGATCTGGTTTGACAGGGGACCAGATACGCAGTATTTT. Protein: CASRIWFDRGPDTQYF.